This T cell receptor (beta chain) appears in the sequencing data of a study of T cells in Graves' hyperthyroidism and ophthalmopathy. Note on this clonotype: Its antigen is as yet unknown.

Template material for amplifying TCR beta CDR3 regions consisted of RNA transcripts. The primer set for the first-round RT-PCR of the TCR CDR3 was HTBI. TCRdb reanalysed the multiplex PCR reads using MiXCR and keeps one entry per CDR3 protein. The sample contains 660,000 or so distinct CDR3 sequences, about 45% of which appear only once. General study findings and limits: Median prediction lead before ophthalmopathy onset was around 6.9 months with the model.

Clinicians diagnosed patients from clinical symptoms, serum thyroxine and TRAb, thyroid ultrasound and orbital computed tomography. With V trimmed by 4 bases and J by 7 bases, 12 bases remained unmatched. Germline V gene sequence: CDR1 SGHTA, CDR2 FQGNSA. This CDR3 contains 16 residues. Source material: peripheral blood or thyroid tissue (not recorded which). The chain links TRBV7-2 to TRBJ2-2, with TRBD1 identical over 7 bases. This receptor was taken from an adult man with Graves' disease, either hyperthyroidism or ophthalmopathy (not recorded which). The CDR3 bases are TGTGCCAGCAGCTCGGCCCAGGGGGTAATGGGCGGGGAGCTGTTTTTT. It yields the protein CASSSAQGVMGGELFF.